A selection of T cell receptor beta chains follows, all from one sample in a study of T cell responses to AZD1222 COVID-19 vaccine. The table came from immunoSEQ multiplex PCR; TCRdb's copy has only in-frame clones and leaves some out. Of more than 95,000 clones in the sample, about 80% are singletons; the top ten hold 4% to 6%. Sequenced material: peripheral blood, taken on day 0 of AZD1222 vaccination. All receptors derive from an adult in good health. CDR3s include the opening cysteine and the closing phenylalanine or tryptophan. D genes are given only for firm matches. Clone sizes are given selectively: once, few, many, or a class where the clone is expanded.

v_gene,j_gene,d_gene,abundance,CDR3aa,CDR3nt
TRBV7-2,TRBJ2-7,-,-,CASRDAYEQYF,TGTGCCAGCAGGGACGCCTACGAGCAGTACTTC
TRBV19,TRBJ1-2,-,-,CASSIQFFPIGDYGYTF,TGTGCCAGTAGTATTCAGTTCTTCCCAATAGGCGACTATGGCTACACCTTC
TRBV5-1,TRBJ1-4,-,few,CASSLEFGSGMYVF,TGCGCCAGCAGCTTGGAATTTGGTTCCGGCATGTATGTTTTT
TRBV6-1,TRBJ1-1,-,-,CASSALRLGARVNTEAFF,TGTGCCAGCAGTGCATTACGTTTAGGGGCCCGGGTGAACACTGAAGCTTTCTTT
TRBV5-6,TRBJ2-2,-,-,CASSLPGGTGELFF,TGTGCCAGCAGCTTGCCCGGTGGCACCGGGGAGCTGTTTTTT
TRBV20-1,TRBJ2-1,-,-,CSAKGNEQFF,TGCAGTGCTAAAGGCAATGAGCAGTTCTTC
TRBV7-2,TRBJ2-5,-,-,CASSQLAGETQYF,TGTGCCAGCAGCCAACTAGCCGGTGAGACCCAGTACTTC
TRBV10-1,TRBJ1-1,-,-,CASSESTYTEAFF,TGCGCCAGCAGTGAGTCGACGTACACTGAAGCTTTCTTT
TRBV7-2,TRBJ2-1,-,once,CASSWLAASYNEQFF,TGTGCCAGCAGCTGGCTGGCCGCCTCCTACAATGAGCAGTTCTTC
TRBV3-1/TRBV3-2,TRBJ2-3,-,-,CASSPTLGTDTQYF,TGTGCCAGCAGCCCGACTCTCGGCACAGATACGCAGTATTTT
TRBV5-5,TRBJ1-2,-,-,CASSLTWQGSGYTF,TGTGCCAGCAGCTTGACCTGGCAGGGGAGTGGCTACACCTTC
TRBV12-3/TRBV12-4,TRBJ1-2,-,-,CASSHLKSYGYTF,TGTGCCAGCAGTCACCTTAAATCCTATGGCTACACCTTC
TRBV7-2,TRBJ2-1,-,-,CASSSRVSHYNEQFF,TGTGCCAGCAGCTCCAGGGTCTCCCACTACAATGAGCAGTTCTTC
TRBV14,TRBJ2-1,-,-,CASSQPGIYNEQFF,TGTGCCAGCAGCCAACCTGGAATATACAATGAGCAGTTCTTC
TRBV10-3,TRBJ2-7,TRBD2,-,CAISEMGGEWYEQYF,TGTGCCATCAGTGAGATGGGGGGGGAATGGTACGAGCAGTACTTC
TRBV7-9,TRBJ2-2,-,-,CASSLPGGRASGELFF,TGTGCCAGCAGCCTACCCGGTGGCAGGGCTTCCGGGGAGCTGTTTTTT
TRBV21-1,TRBJ1-3,-,-,CASSTSLGNTIYF,TGTGCCAGCAGCACTAGCCTCGGAAACACCATATATTTT
TRBV5-1,TRBJ2-3,TRBD2,-,CASSSPGTSAISSTDTQYF,TGCGCCAGCAGCTCTCCCGGGACTAGCGCCATATCTAGCACAGATACGCAGTATTTT
TRBV18,TRBJ2-7,-,many,CASSPATDSYEQYF,TGTGCCAGCTCACCGGCGACGGACTCCTACGAGCAGTACTTC
TRBV6-5,TRBJ2-7,TRBD2,once,CASIRRGGASGEQYF,TGTGCCAGCATCAGACGCGGGGGGGCTTCAGGTGAGCAGTACTTC
TRBV20-1,TRBJ1-1,-,-,CSASRQPGNTEAFF,TGCAGTGCTAGTAGGCAGCCGGGGAACACTGAAGCTTTCTTT
TRBV6-5,TRBJ1-2,-,-,CASSLRTEGYTF,TGTGCCAGCAGCCTCCGGACGGAAGGCTACACCTTC
TRBV29-1,TRBJ2-5,-,-,CSAGGRQETQYF,TGCAGCGCGGGGGGCAGGCAAGAGACCCAGTACTTC
TRBV27,TRBJ1-2,TRBD1,-,CASSPGQLLYGYTF,TGTGCCAGCAGTCCGGGACAGCTTCTCTATGGCTACACCTTC
TRBV18,TRBJ1-3,-,-,CASSPEGSRGNTIYF,TGTGCCAGCTCACCAGAAGGGAGCAGAGGAAACACCATATATTTT
TRBV10-3,TRBJ1-2,TRBD1,-,CAISGRQGTISYTF,TGTGCCATCTCGGGACGACAGGGGACGATTAGCTACACCTTC
TRBV9,TRBJ2-2,-,-,CASSVVGYSGELFF,TGTGCCAGCAGCGTAGTCGGCTACTCCGGGGAGCTGTTTTTT
TRBV4-2,TRBJ2-1,TRBD2,-,CASSQDVAGGFDEQFF,TGTGCCAGCAGCCAAGACGTAGCGGGGGGTTTCGATGAGCAGTTCTTC
TRBV6-5,TRBJ1-1,-,-,CASTGDRTEAFF,TGTGCCAGCACCGGTGATCGCACTGAAGCTTTCTTT
TRBV10-2,TRBJ1-2,-,few,CASSESLGHGYTF,TGCGCCAGCAGTGAGTCGTTGGGCCATGGCTACACCTTC